This TCR beta chain stems from a study of cytomegalovirus exposure and HLA in healthy donors. About this clone itself: As yet, its antigen is unknown.

Study outcomes and limitations: It was only CMV serostatus that was available as immune exposure information. There was a cluster of highly shared sequence variants that was likely a sequencing artifact. It was reportedly the case that the classifier diagnosed cytomegalovirus status with high specificity and sensitivity.

Primers: 60 Vbeta forward and 13 Jbeta reverse. Clones were read by immunoSEQ multiplex PCR, and TCRdb kept only the in-frame ones, dropping some. The sample has tens of thousands of clones; roughly 79% are singletons. Germline CDR1 and CDR2: SNHLY and FYNNEI. Trimming took 6 bases from V and 0 from J, leaving 7 bases between them. This CDR3 has 13 amino acids. Material for sequencing was PBMCs. This TCR derives from a man between 35 and 55 years old in good health and CMV-seronegative. This chain links TRBV2 with TRBJ2-3; no definite D call. The CDR3 is CASSGTSTDTQYF. The CDR3, as DNA: TGTGCCAGCAGCGGTACTAGCACAGATACGCAGTATTTT.